The 28 T cell receptor beta chains given below trace back to one sample, sequenced in a study of control samples from healthy donors and cancer patients. Data came from immunoSEQ multiplex PCR; TCRdb stores just in-frame clones and leaves some out. The table lists about 160,000 clones, around 93% of them singletons. Material for sequencing was blood. These receptors were collected from a woman aged 60 to 75 in good health.

This sequence joins TRBV4-1 and TRBJ1-3, with a weak D call TRBD1 (6 bases). Trimming pared 1 base from V and 0 bases from J, leaving 10 bases between. The CDR3 totals 16 residues. Germline CDR1 reads MGHRA; CDR2 reads YSYEKL. The DNA for the CDR3 is TGCGCCAGCAGCCAAGGGACAGCCAACTCTGGAAACACCATATATTTT. This gives the protein CASSQGTANSGNTIYF.

CDR3: CASRPGTDLLYNSPLHF. In DNA, the CDR3 is TGTGCCAGCCGCCCCGGGACAGACCTTCTATATAATTCACCCCTCCACTTT. The chain recombines TRBV6-2 or TRBV6-3 with TRBJ1-6; TRBD1 matches 7 bases. Germline trimming cut 8 bases from V and 4 bases from J; bases unmatched to any gene: 14. Germline V gene lookup returns CDR1 MNHEY and CDR2 SVGEGT. The CDR3 runs 17 residues.

The chain joins TRBV5-4 to TRBJ1-1; perhaps TRBD1 as D (6 bases). V was pared by 2 bases and J by 3 bases, with 23 bases between. The germline V gene encodes CDR1 SGHNT and CDR2 YYREEE (reference sequence). The CDR3 sequence is 18 residues long. The CDR3 spells CASSLKGTLRTGDTEAFF. The DNA of the CDR3 is TGTGCCAGCAGCTTAAAGGGGACACTCCGTACCGGGGACACTGAAGCTTTCTTT.

V gene TRBV6-5 combines with J gene TRBJ1-2, with D uncertain. This CDR3 has 13 residues. CDR1 and CDR2 (germline): MNHEY, SVGAGI. The V end was cut by 7 bases, the J end by 8 bases, with 17 bases between. The CDR3, as DNA: TGTGCCAGCACCTCGGGTGGGGTGTTCGGCTACACCTTC. Amino acid sequence: CASTSGGVFGYTF.

The V gene is TRBV15, the J gene TRBJ2-7; maybe TRBD1 (6 bases). CDR1 LNHNV and CDR2 YYDKDF come from the germline V gene (reference sequence). This CDR3 has 17 residues. The V end lost 0 bases, the J end lost 1 base, and 16 bases lay between the germline ends. CDR3 DNA: TGTGCCACCAGCAGAGATCAGTTGGGGACACAATCCTACGAGCAGTACTTC. Protein sequence: CATSRDQLGTQSYEQYF.

The V gene is TRBV29-1, the J gene TRBJ1-3; maybe TRBD1 (5 bases). Looked up from germline, CDR1 is SQVTM and CDR2 is ANQGSEA. This CDR3 comprises 14 residues. Trimming left V 4 bases short and J 4 bases short, with 14 bases between. CDR3 amino acids: CSVGGPAAGNTIYF. In DNA form, the CDR3 reads TGCAGCGTTGGGGGCCCAGCGGCGGGAAACACCATATATTTT.

V and J are TRBV4-3 and TRBJ2-1, with D possibly TRBD2 on 6 matching bases. V dropped 0 bases and J dropped 7 bases, with 7 bases sitting between them. Germline-derived CDR1 and CDR2 are LGHNA and YSLEER. The CDR3 sequence is 13 residues long. The CDR3 spells CASSQEEGNEQFF. CDR3 nucleotides: TGCGCCAGCAGCCAAGAGGAGGGGAATGAGCAGTTCTTC.

The gene calls are TRBV4-2 and TRBJ2-5; 16 nucleotides match TRBD2. Germline values: CDR1 LGHNA, CDR2 YNFKEQ. The CDR3 contains 17 residues. V was pared by 4 bases and J by 5 bases, with 7 bases of the junction left unmatched. DNA for the CDR3: TGTGCCAGCAGCCCTGGGACTAGCGGGGGGGATGGGGAGACCCAGTACTTC. Translating gives CASSPGTSGGDGETQYF.

This chain uses TRBV14 with TRBJ1-6, with a possible D match to TRBD1 (5 bases). From germline, CDR1 is SGHDN and CDR2 FVKESK. The CDR3 extends over 15 amino acids. Trimming removed 1 base from V and 1 base from J, with 5 bases in between. CDR3 residues: CASSQAGSYNSPLHF. In DNA form, the CDR3 reads TGTGCCAGCAGCCAAGCAGGGTCCTATAATTCACCCCTCCACTTT. Combining the CDR3 with reference TRBV14 and TRBJ1-6 gives the whole variable domain EAGVTQFPSHSVIEKGQTVTLRCDPISGHDNLYWYRRVMGKEIKFLLHFVKESKQDESGMPNNRFLAERTGGTYSTLKVQPAELEDSGVYFCASSQAGSYNSPLHFGNGTRLTVT.

This rearrangement joins TRBV10-1 to TRBJ2-1, with 8 bases aligning to TRBD2. The CDR3 runs 14 residues. In germline, CDR1 is WNHNN, CDR2 SYGVQD (reference sequence). The ends lost 2 bases at V and 7 bases at J; junction bases unmatched: 4. The CDR3 spells CASSEGQRGNEQFF. As DNA, the CDR3 is TGCGCCAGCAGTGAGGGTCAGCGGGGGAATGAGCAGTTCTTC.

This clone was recorded once. The chain recombines TRBV9 with TRBJ2-3; D tentatively reads TRBD1 or TRBD2 (5 bases each). Germline-derived CDR1 and CDR2 are SGDLS and YYNGEE. The CDR3 is 14 amino acids. V lost 10 bases and J lost 6, with 21 bases in between. The CDR3 nucleotides read TGTGCCGGGTCTTCAGGGTCCGGGGTCGATACGCAGTATTTT. The encoded protein is CAGSSGSGVDTQYF.

The rearrangement links TRBV28 to TRBJ1-6, with D possibly TRBD1 on 5 matching bases. The CDR3 is 13 amino acids. The germline V gene has CDR1 MDHEN and CDR2 SYDVKM. V lost 10 bases, J lost 8 bases, and 15 bases lay in between. CDR3 coding DNA: TGTGCCACCGTAACGGGGCGATATTCACCCCTCCACTTT. It is translated as CATVTGRYSPLHF.

V gene TRBV6-2 or TRBV6-3 combines with J gene TRBJ2-7, with D uncertain. The CDR3 loop spans 14 amino acids. Looked up from germline, CDR1 is MNHEY and CDR2 is SVGEGT. V lost 5 bases and J lost 5, with 16 bases in between. The CDR3 protein is CASSVSRSRNEQYF. The CDR3 bases are TGTGCCAGCAGTGTCTCACGTAGCAGGAACGAGCAGTACTTC.

This chain uses TRBV5-8 with TRBJ1-2; D remains ambiguous. The V gene's germline CDR1 is SGHTS and CDR2 YDEGEE. Trimming removed 0 bases at V and 7 bases at J, with 7 bases between. The CDR3 consists of 12 residues. The CDR3 protein is CASSLVYSGYTF. The CDR3 bases are TGTGCCAGCAGCTTGGTTTATAGTGGCTACACCTTC.

This chain uses TRBV4-1 with TRBJ2-5; D gene unclear. V gave up 1 base and J gave up 2 bases, with 8 bases separating them. CDR1 and CDR2 (germline): MGHRA, YSYEKL. This CDR3 has 14 residues. CDR3 nucleotides: TGCGCCAGCAGCCAAGTGCGGAAACAAGAGACCCAGTACTTC. Translating gives CASSQVRKQETQYF.

The chain couples TRBV7-9 to TRBJ2-1, with 8 positions matching TRBD1. This CDR3 spans 17 amino acids. The germline gives CDR1 SEHNR, CDR2 FQNEAQ (reference sequence). V lost 1 base and J lost 5; bases outside the gene matches: 10. In DNA, the CDR3 is TGTGCCAGCAGCTTAGGGGCAGGGGGCGCCCTAAACAATGAGCAGTTCTTC. It codes for CASSLGAGGALNNEQFF.

This chain connects TRBV21-1 to TRBJ1-1; TRBD1 was called by the table and not checked on the DNA. TRBV21-1 is a pseudogene segment. This CDR3 region has 17 residues. The CDR3 DNA follows: TGTGCCAGCAGCAAAGTGGTTTGGGGCAGATTGAACACTGAAGCTTTCTTT. Translation: CASSKVVWGRLNTEAFF.

The rearrangement links TRBV11-2 to TRBJ2-3, with D possibly TRBD1 on 5 matching bases. Trimming took 3 bases from V and 4 from J, leaving 17 bases between them. Per germline, CDR1 SGHAT and CDR2 FQNNGV. This CDR3 is 16 amino acids long. The DNA of the CDR3 is TGTGCCAGCAGCTTGGAAGGGGTGGGTGGCGCAGATACGCAGTATTTT. Amino acids: CASSLEGVGGADTQYF.

V gene TRBV5-4 combines with J gene TRBJ2-7; 8 bases match TRBD1. Germline CDR1 reads SGHNT; CDR2 reads YYREEE (reference sequence). The CDR3 loop spans 15 amino acids. Germline trimming cut 1 base from V and 5 bases from J; bases unmatched to any gene: 8. Here the CDR3 DNA reads TGTGCCAGCAGCTTGAGGGACAGGCAAAATGACGAGCAGTACTTC. The encoded protein is CASSLRDRQNDEQYF.

This chain uses TRBV6-5 with TRBJ1-2, with TRBD1 matching over 9 bases. The V gene end was trimmed by 10 bases and the J gene end by 4 bases; junction bases not matched to a gene: 13. CDR1 MNHEY and CDR2 SVGAGI come from the germline V gene. This CDR3 has 15 amino acids. DNA for the CDR3: TGTGCCACCAGGAACCCCGGGACAGGGACCTATGGCTACACCTTC. Translated, it gives CATRNPGTGTYGYTF.

J is TRBJ1-2 and V is TRBV5-4; D is undetermined. With 2 bases removed from V and 5 bases from J, the gap between germline ends came to 10 bases. The V gene's germline CDR1 is SGHNT and CDR2 YYREEE (reference sequence). The CDR3 loop spans 13 amino acids. The CDR3 nucleotides read TGTGCCAGCAGCTTTTACAGCCAATATGGCTACACCTTC. It codes for CASSFYSQYGYTF.

V and J are TRBV29-1 and TRBJ2-7; D tentatively fits TRBD1 or TRBD2 (6 bases each). This CDR3 is 15 amino acids long. V dropped 2 bases and J dropped 7 bases, with 21 bases sitting between them. Germline V gene sequence: CDR1 SQVTM, CDR2 ANQGSEA. CDR3 nucleotides: TGCAGCGTTGAAATATCCACGAGGGGGGCGCTGGAGCAGTACTTC. It specifies CSVEISTRGALEQYF.

This rearrangement joins TRBV30 to TRBJ1-2, with 7 bases lining up with TRBD1. Trimming took 1 base from V and 5 from J; bases not matched to a gene: 4. The germline gives CDR1 GTSNPN, CDR2 SVGIG (reference sequence). This CDR3 is built from 13 residues. CDR3 sequence: CAWSGDSPYGYTF. The CDR3 nucleotides are TGTGCCTGGAGTGGGGACAGCCCATATGGCTACACCTTC.

The chain employs TRBV7-9 and TRBJ1-3; 7 positions agree with TRBD1. The CDR3 contains 17 residues. Trimming took 5 bases from V and 0 from J; bases not matched to a gene: 10. The germline V gene encodes CDR1 SEHNR and CDR2 FQNEAQ (reference sequence). CDR3 coding DNA: TGTGCCAGCAGCGCCGGGGACAGCCAATACTCTGGAAACACCATATATTTT. It encodes CASSAGDSQYSGNTIYF.

The chain uses TRBV21-1 and TRBJ1-6; the D call TRBD1 from the table was never checked on the DNA. TRBV21-1 is a pseudogene locus. This CDR3 contains 18 residues. CDR3 sequence: CASSSQGVGTIYNSPLHF. The CDR3 DNA reads TGTGCCAGCAGTTCCCAGGGGGTAGGGACGATTTATAATTCACCCCTCCACTTT.

The V call is TRBV7-2, the J call TRBJ2-1; D may be TRBD1 or TRBD2 (6 bases each). V was trimmed by 1 base and J by 4 bases, leaving 11 bases between them. The CDR3 length is 15 residues. Germline-derived CDR1 and CDR2 are SGHTA and FQGNSA. The CDR3 loop is CASSLVRGAYNEQFF. The DNA of the CDR3 is TGTGCCAGCAGCTTAGTGAGGGGGGCTTACAATGAGCAGTTCTTC.

V is TRBV6-5 and J is TRBJ2-5; D is unclear. Germline V gene sequence: CDR1 MNHEY, CDR2 SVGAGI. V was trimmed by 6 bases and J by 5 bases, leaving 19 bases between them. The CDR3 consists of 15 residues. The CDR3: CASSPGRRNMETQYF. The CDR3 region has the DNA TGTGCCAGCAGCCCCGGACGCCGGAACATGGAGACCCAGTACTTC.

The rearrangement joins TRBV19 to TRBJ1-2; D unresolved. The CDR3 consists of 10 residues. Germline V gives CDR1 LNHDA, CDR2 SQIVND (reference sequence). The V and J ends lost 6 bases and 3 bases respectively, with 2 bases between them. The CDR3 here is CASRDYGYTF. In nucleotides, the CDR3 is TGTGCCAGTAGGGACTATGGCTACACCTTC.